The text below deals with one T cell receptor (beta chain). These data belong to a study of blood T cell repertoires in COVID-19. This table comes from immunoSEQ multiplex PCR, and its TCRdb copy is limited to in-frame clones, with some not included. The sample lists approximately 300,000 clones; about nine tenths were seen once. Source material: peripheral blood. The receptor was isolated from a woman aged 45-59 years with COVID-19, enrolled during active disease.

The CDR3 region is CAWTRTGRSNQPQHF. As DNA, the CDR3 is TGTGCCTGGACCCGGACAGGTAGAAGCAATCAGCCCCAGCATTTT. The rearrangement joins TRBV30 to TRBJ1-5; 7 positions match TRBD1. The length of the CDR3 is 15 residues. Germline lookup yields CDR1 GTSNPN and CDR2 SVGIG (reference sequence). Losses at the gene ends were 4 bases for V and 1 base for J; bases not matched to a gene: 7.